These 17 T cell receptor beta chains came from one sample sequenced in a study of CD8 T cells in ankylosing spondylitis. TCRdb itself ran the 5' RACE reads through MiXCR, one entry per CDR3 protein. The table has about 420,000 distinct CDR3 sequences, approximately 20% seen once. Overall study findings and caveats: For ankylosing spondylitis blood, a TCR beta motif of fewer than 10 highly homologous variants appeared characteristic.

No antigen is known for these receptors. The source material was blood, either unsorted or a sorted T cell fraction (not recorded which). These receptors were taken from a male donor with ankylosing spondylitis.

The V gene is TRBV28, the J gene TRBJ2-2, with a weak D call TRBD2 (6 bases). The CDR3 is made up of 14 amino acids. With 3 bases removed from V and 6 bases from J, the gap between germline ends came to 11 bases. Germline assignment: CDR1 MDHEN and CDR2 SYDVKM. In DNA, the CDR3 is TGTGCCAGCAGTTTGCGGGGCATGTCCGGGGAGCTGTTTTTT. It is translated as CASSLRGMSGELFF.

The chain employs TRBV7-8 and TRBJ2-7; D unclear. CDR3 length: 13 residues. CDR1 is SGHVS and CDR2 is FQNEAQ in the germline V gene. Trimming shortened V by 2 bases and J by 3 bases, and 8 bases separated the two germline ends. The CDR3 spells CASSLNLRYEQYF. The CDR3 DNA reads as TGTGCCAGCAGCTTAAACCTACGCTACGAGCAGTACTTC.

The gene calls are TRBV3-1 and TRBJ2-3; a weak D match, TRBD1 (6 bases). CDR3 length: 15 amino acids. Germline assignment: CDR1 LGHDT and CDR2 YNNKEL (reference sequence). V was trimmed by 0 bases and J by 2 bases, leaving 9 bases between them. The CDR3 loop is CASSQEKGVTDTQYF. CDR3 DNA sequence: TGTGCCAGCAGCCAAGAGAAGGGGGTCACAGATACGCAGTATTTT.

This clonotype was seen more than once but under ten times. CDR3 in amino acids: CSARGQGSYNEQFF. CDR3 bases: TGCAGTGCTAGGGGACAGGGGTCCTACAATGAGCAGTTCTTC. This rearrangement joins TRBV20-1 to TRBJ2-1; 10 bases align to TRBD1. With 3 bases clipped from V and 1 base from J, the junction kept 0 bases outside the gene matches. Looked up from germline, CDR1 is DFQATT and CDR2 is SNEGSKA (reference sequence). The CDR3 sequence is 14 residues long.

This clonotype was detected once. The chain combines TRBV7-6 with TRBJ2-7; TRBD2 is a possible D gene (6 bases). V was shortened by 5 bases and J by 0 bases, with 17 bases between the two germline ends. Germline V lookup: CDR1 SGHVS, CDR2 FNYEAQ. CDR3 length equals 16 residues. CDR3 DNA sequence: TGTGCCAGCAGCCCAGGCGCCCGGACTAACTCCTACGAGCAGTACTTC. Residues: CASSPGARTNSYEQYF. The full variable domain, completed using reference TRBV7-6 and TRBJ2-7, is GAGVSQSPRYKVTKRGQDVALRCDPISGHVSLYWYRQALGQGPEFLTYFNYEAQQDKSGLPNDRFSAERPEGSISTLTIQRTEQRDSAMYRCASSPGARTNSYEQYFGPGTRLTVT.

The rearrangement joins TRBV2 to TRBJ2-7, with 9 bases aligning to TRBD2. The germline V gene has CDR1 SNHLY and CDR2 FYNNEI. With V trimmed by 5 bases and J by 3 bases, 5 bases remained unmatched. This CDR3 is 14 amino acids long. The CDR3 here is CASSMGLADYEQYF. CDR3 DNA: TGTGCCAGCAGTATGGGACTAGCAGACTACGAGCAGTACTTC.

There are a few counts of this clonotype. V gene TRBV24-1 combines with J gene TRBJ2-1; 13 nucleotides agree with TRBD2. This CDR3 is 18 amino acids long. The germline V gene encodes CDR1 KGHDR and CDR2 SFDVKD. After removal of 7 bases from V and 1 base from J, the junction contained 9 bases not matched to a gene. The CDR3 DNA follows: TGTGCCACCAGAAGGACTAGCGGGAGTTCACCTTCCTACAATGAGCAGTTCTTC. The encoded protein is CATRRTSGSSPSYNEQFF.

This chain joins TRBV7-6 and TRBJ2-2; TRBD2 matches at 10 bases. V dropped 6 bases and J dropped 7; count of bases not matched to a gene: 11. There are 16 residues in the CDR3. Germline CDR1 SGHVS, CDR2 FNYEAQ. In DNA, the CDR3 is TGTGCCAGCAGACCACAGCGGGAGGGCCTTTACGGGGAGCTGTTTTTT. It is translated as CASRPQREGLYGELFF.

The chain joins TRBV20-1 to TRBJ2-5; 12 bases map to TRBD2. This CDR3 is 16 amino acids long. Per the germline V gene, CDR1 is DFQATT and CDR2 is SNEGSKA (reference sequence). The V gene end was trimmed by 5 bases and the J gene end by 2 bases; junction bases not matched to a gene: 9. Here the CDR3 DNA reads TGCAGTGCTGGGGTTACTAGCGGGAGGCAACAAGAGACCCAGTACTTC. Translating it yields CSAGVTSGRQQETQYF.

The rearrangement uses TRBV5-1 and TRBJ2-2; possibly TRBD1 for D (6 bases). Trimming shortened V by 5 bases and J by 0 bases, and 11 bases separated the two germline ends. Germline V gene lookup returns CDR1 SGHRS and CDR2 YFSETQ. This CDR3 has 15 amino acids. CDR3 sequence (DNA): TGCGCCAGCAGGTCGGACAGCTCGAACACCGGGGAGCTGTTTTTT. Translation gives CASRSDSSNTGELFF.

Many counts were recorded for this clonotype. The chain links TRBV5-1 to TRBJ2-6; D is unresolved. The ends were cut back, 7 bases at V and 2 bases at J, with 16 bases in the middle. The V gene's germline CDR1 is SGHRS and CDR2 YFSETQ. CDR3 length: 16 residues. This CDR3 reads CASVVAPLAGANVLTF. In DNA form, the CDR3 reads TGCGCCAGCGTCGTAGCTCCCCTGGCTGGGGCCAACGTCCTGACTTTC.

The chain is built from TRBV7-8 and TRBJ1-1; 9 bases match TRBD1. V lost 5 bases to trimming and J lost 10 bases; unmatched junction nucleotides: 14. Germline loops: CDR1 SGHVS, CDR2 FQNEAQ. CDR3 size: 15 residues. CDR3 DNA: TGTGCCAGCAGCGCGATAGAGAAAGGACAGGGGAGAGCTTTCTTT. It translates to CASSAIEKGQGRAFF.

V is TRBV5-1 and J is TRBJ1-6, with 8 bases lining up with TRBD1. The trim removed 0 bases at V and 9 bases at J, leaving 5 bases unmatched. The CDR3 length is 15 residues. Germline assignment: CDR1 SGHRS and CDR2 YFSETQ. The chain's CDR3 is CASSLAGQGFSPLHF. CDR3 sequence (DNA): TGCGCCAGCAGCTTGGCTGGACAGGGTTTTTCACCCCTCCACTTT.

The rearrangement joins TRBV20-1 to TRBJ1-4, with D maybe TRBD1 (5 bases). This CDR3 comprises 13 residues. Germline lookup yields CDR1 DFQATT and CDR2 SNEGSKA (reference sequence). V lost 6 bases and J lost 8, with 16 bases in between. DNA for the CDR3: TGCAGTGCCTCGGGACTGAGGGAGGAAAAACTGTTTTTT. Translating it yields CSASGLREEKLFF.

This clonotype was counted a few times. CDR3 DNA: TGTGCCAGCAGCTTAGCCCACCTTCCGTCCGAGCAGTACTTC. Translation: CASSLAHLPSEQYF. V usage is TRBV7-2 and J usage is TRBJ2-7; D remains unclear. Germline assignment: CDR1 SGHTA and CDR2 FQGNSA. The CDR3 has 14 amino acids. V dropped 0 bases and J dropped 6 bases, with 12 bases sitting between them. The whole variable domain, remainder taken from reference TRBV7-2 and TRBJ2-7, is GAGVSQSPSNKVTEKGKDVELRCDPISGHTALYWYRQSLGQGLEFLIYFQGNSAPDKSGLPSDRFSAERTGGSVSTLTIQRTQQEDSAVYLCASSLAHLPSEQYFGPGTRLTVT.

The chain recombines TRBV2 with TRBJ1-1; 9 bases map to TRBD1. This CDR3 is 17 amino acids long. V lost 0 bases and J lost 5; bases outside the gene matches: 10. Germline values: CDR1 SNHLY, CDR2 FYNNEI. CDR3 in DNA: TGTGCCAGCAGTGAAGCGCTTAGGACAGGGGCGGTGACTGAAGCTTTCTTT. This gives the protein CASSEALRTGAVTEAFF.

The genes are TRBV7-9 and TRBJ2-7; 8 nucleotides agree with TRBD2. V dropped 2 bases and J dropped 2; count of bases not matched to a gene: 5. CDR3 size: 15 residues. In germline, CDR1 is SEHNR, CDR2 FQNEAQ (reference sequence). The CDR3 is CASSLLSGSAYEQYF. CDR3 DNA sequence: TGTGCCAGCAGCTTATTAAGCGGGAGCGCCTACGAGCAGTACTTC.